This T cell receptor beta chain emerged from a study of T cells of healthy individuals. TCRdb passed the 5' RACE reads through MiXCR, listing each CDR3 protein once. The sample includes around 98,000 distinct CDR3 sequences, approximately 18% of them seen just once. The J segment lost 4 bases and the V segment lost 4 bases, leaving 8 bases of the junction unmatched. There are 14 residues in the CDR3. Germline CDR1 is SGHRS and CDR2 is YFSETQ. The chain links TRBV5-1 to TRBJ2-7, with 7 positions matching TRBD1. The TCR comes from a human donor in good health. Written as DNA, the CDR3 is TGCGCCAGCAGCCGCGGACAGGCTCTTTACGAGCAGTACTTC. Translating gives CASSRGQALYEQYF. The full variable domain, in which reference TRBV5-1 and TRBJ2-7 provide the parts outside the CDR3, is KAGVTQTPRYLIKTRGQQVTLSCSPISGHRSVSWYQQTPGQGLQFLFEYFSETQRNKGNFPGRFSGRQFSNSRSEMNVSTLELGDSALYLCASSRGQALYEQYFGPGTRLTVT.